These 25 T cell receptor beta chains share one sample of origin, sequenced in a study of blood T cells in healthy people across ages. With a J-beta primer mix and a sample-barcoded 5' primer, a second PCR ran roughly 6 to 11 cycles. TCRdb redid the calling of the 5' RACE reads with MiXCR, one entry per CDR3 protein. The sample includes 730,000 or so distinct CDR3 sequences, around 40% of them seen just once. The sample comprised blood. The receptor set was obtained from a woman aged 55-70 years in good health.

This clonotype was seen a few times. This chain joins TRBV7-3 and TRBJ2-5; D might be TRBD2 (7 bases). With the DNA end fitting TRBJ2-7 better, the J assignment may be wrong. Germline lookup yields CDR1 SGHTA and CDR2 FQGTGA. The CDR3 loop spans 15 amino acids. The CDR3 DNA follows: TGTGCCAGCAGCTTGACGGGGGGACACCTGAGCGAGCAGTACTTC. Its protein product is CASSLTGGHLSEQYF.

The chain recombines TRBV5-1 with TRBJ2-1, with 12 bases that match TRBD2. The germline V gene encodes CDR1 SGHRS and CDR2 YFSETQ. The CDR3 has 15 amino acids. Trimming cost V 3 bases and J 6 bases; bases outside gene matches: 4. The CDR3 here is CASSSGLAGFNEQFF. For the CDR3, the DNA is TGCGCCAGCAGCTCCGGACTAGCGGGGTTCAATGAGCAGTTCTTC.

CDR3 nucleotides: TGTGCCAGCAGTGAAGGGCTGGCTCGGGGTGGCTACACCTTC. Residues: CASSEGLARGGYTF. This rearrangement joins TRBV6-1 to TRBJ1-2; D is ambiguous. The CDR3 runs 14 residues. V shed 1 base and J shed 7 bases, with 13 bases lying between them. Germline CDR1 is MNHNS and CDR2 is SASEGT.

The V and J genes are TRBV3-1 and TRBJ2-5; D call uncertain. From germline, CDR1 is LGHDT and CDR2 YNNKEL (reference sequence). This CDR3 comprises 15 residues. Trimming cost V 0 bases and J 5 bases, with 13 bases left between them. The CDR3 reads CASSQDGSDRETQYF. The CDR3 DNA is TGTGCCAGCAGCCAAGACGGAAGCGATAGGGAGACCCAGTACTTC.

The chain uses TRBV6-2 or TRBV6-3 and TRBJ2-2, with 13 bases identical to TRBD2. The germline gives CDR1 MNHEY, CDR2 SVGEGT. The V gene end was trimmed by 6 bases and the J gene end by 4 bases; junction bases not matched to a gene: 8. The CDR3 has 17 residues. The CDR3 loop reads CASSPGLAGYGTGELFF. In nucleotides, the CDR3 is TGTGCCAGCAGCCCGGGACTAGCGGGATATGGCACCGGGGAGCTGTTTTTT.

The CDR3 protein is CASSQGKLDADTQYF. CDR3 in DNA: TGTGCCAGCAGCCAAGGAAAGCTGGATGCGGATACGCAGTATTTT. This chain links TRBV4-2 with TRBJ2-3; D not certain. Germline V gene data show CDR1 as LGHNA and CDR2 as YNFKEQ. Trimming left V 1 base short and J 6 bases short, with 14 bases between. CDR3 size: 15 residues.

This rearrangement joins TRBV6-5 to TRBJ2-3; D possibly corresponds to TRBD2 (7 bases). Per the germline V gene, CDR1 is MNHEY and CDR2 is SVGAGI. Trimming cost V 3 bases and J 1 base, with 11 bases left between them. This CDR3 has 15 residues. The CDR3 region is CASSYGGARTDTQYF. DNA of the CDR3: TGTGCCAGCAGTTATGGGGGGGCCCGCACAGATACGCAGTATTTT.

The chain recombines TRBV28 with TRBJ2-3; no firm D call. With 8 bases removed from V and 1 base from J, the gap between germline ends came to 10 bases. Per germline, CDR1 MDHEN and CDR2 SYDVKM. The CDR3 has 13 amino acids. CDR3 sequence (DNA): TGTGCCAGCTGTGACACGGGCACAGATACGCAGTATTTT. This sequence encodes CASCDTGTDTQYF.

This rearrangement joins TRBV29-1 to TRBJ2-5; the match to TRBD2 covers 8 bases. Looked up from germline, CDR1 is SQVTM and CDR2 is ANQGSEA. Losses at the gene ends were 8 bases for V and 2 bases for J; bases not matched to a gene: 10. The CDR3 loop spans 14 amino acids. The CDR3 loop reads CSQRGAGVQETQYF. For the CDR3, the DNA is TGCAGCCAGAGAGGAGCGGGAGTGCAAGAGACCCAGTACTTC.

V and J are TRBV24-1 and TRBJ2-3; D unclear. This CDR3 region has 12 residues. Trimming removed 1 base at V and 4 bases at J, with 2 bases between. In germline, CDR1 is KGHDR, CDR2 SFDVKD. The CDR3 DNA reads TGTGCCACCAGTGATTTCTCAGATACGCAGTATTTT. Translation gives CATSDFSDTQYF.

The chain has TRBV29-1 and TRBJ2-7; no firm D call. V dropped 3 bases and J dropped 2 bases, with 8 bases sitting between them. Germline CDR1 is SQVTM and CDR2 is ANQGSEA. This CDR3 comprises 12 residues. DNA for the CDR3: TGCAGCGTTGAGATCGCGGCCTACGAGCAGTACTTC. Its protein product is CSVEIAAYEQYF.

This chain connects TRBV6-5 to TRBJ2-1; D ambiguous. Per the germline V gene, CDR1 is MNHEY and CDR2 is SVGAGI. This CDR3 is built from 15 residues. The V and J ends lost 6 bases and 0 bases respectively, with 12 bases between them. The DNA of the CDR3 is TGTGCCAGCAGACGCCGCCAGAACTCCTACAATGAGCAGTTCTTC. The encoded protein is CASRRRQNSYNEQFF.

This clonotype was counted a few times. The CDR3 protein is CSARDGVAGGFLVETQYF. The DNA for the CDR3 is TGCAGTGCTAGAGATGGGGTAGCGGGGGGGTTCCTCGTAGAGACCCAGTACTTC. J is TRBJ2-5 and V is TRBV20-1; 11 bases fit TRBD2. CDR1 is DFQATT, CDR2 SNEGSKA, per germline (reference sequence). This CDR3 comprises 18 residues. With 0 bases clipped from V and 4 bases from J, the junction kept 13 bases outside the gene matches.

This clonotype was counted a single time. The chain combines TRBV5-1 with TRBJ2-7; weak D call: TRBD2 (6 bases). The germline CDR1 and CDR2 sequences are SGHRS and YFSETQ. The V gene lost 0 bases and the J gene lost 3 bases, with 13 bases spanning the gap. The CDR3 has 15 residues. As DNA, the CDR3 is TGCGCCAGCAGCTTGGACACTCAAGCGGGCTACGAGCAGTACTTC. As protein: CASSLDTQAGYEQYF. The full variable domain, completed using reference TRBV5-1 and TRBJ2-7, is KAGVTQTPRYLIKTRGQQVTLSCSPISGHRSVSWYQQTPGQGLQFLFEYFSETQRNKGNFPGRFSGRQFSNSRSEMNVSTLELGDSALYLCASSLDTQAGYEQYFGPGTRLTVT.

The table lists this clonotype with a few counts. The chain uses TRBV6-2 or TRBV6-3 and TRBJ2-3; no clear D. The CDR3 spans 12 residues. Germline lookup yields CDR1 MNHEY and CDR2 SVGEGT. Trimming left V 6 bases short and J 2 bases short, with 6 bases between. The CDR3 reads CASRPTTDTQYF. CDR3 DNA sequence: TGTGCCAGCAGGCCAACCACAGATACGCAGTATTTT.

The J gene is TRBJ2-7, the V gene TRBV5-1; 10 bases match TRBD1. V shed 2 bases, J shed 5 bases, and the junction held 4 bases outside the gene matches. The length of the CDR3 is 14 residues. Germline CDR1 is SGHRS and CDR2 is YFSETQ. The CDR3 coding sequence is TGCGCCAGCAGCTTCGGGACAGGGGAGGACGAGCAGTACTTC. Translated, it gives CASSFGTGEDEQYF.

A word on this clonotype: An end of the junction does not agree with germline; a read error may underlie this. The V and J genes are TRBV4-1 and TRBJ2-1, with 11 bases aligning to TRBD2. Germline V lookup: CDR1 MGHRA, CDR2 YSYEKL. The CDR3 contains 17 residues. The CDR3 DNA sequence: TGCGCCAGCGGCCAAGATGGGGCGGCTAGCGGGGGGAATGAGCAGTTCTTC. Amino acid sequence: CASGQDGAASGGNEQFF.

This chain connects TRBV30 to TRBJ1-2; no firm D call. V shed 0 bases and J shed 8 bases, with 10 bases lying between them. The CDR3 length is 12 residues. Per the germline V gene, CDR1 is GTSNPN and CDR2 is SVGIG (reference sequence). In nucleotides, the CDR3 is TGTGCCTGGAGTGTAATAAGGTGGGGCTACACCTTC. Its translation is CAWSVIRWGYTF.

This clonotype was seen more than once but under ten times. The chain combines TRBV15 with TRBJ2-7; a weak D match, TRBD1 (6 bases). The V end lost 7 bases, the J end lost 0 bases, and 22 bases lay between the germline ends. CDR3 length: 17 residues. CDR1 and CDR2 (germline): LNHNV, YYDKDF (reference sequence). The CDR3 coding sequence is TGTGCCACCACGAGGGGGATGGGTAGTCGGACCTCCTACGAGCAGTACTTC. This codes for CATTRGMGSRTSYEQYF.

This clonotype has a handful of counts. This chain connects TRBV7-2 to TRBJ2-4, with D possibly matching TRBD1 (6 bases). The DNA end favors TRBJ2-7, so the J call may be wrong. Germline CDR1 is SGHTA and CDR2 is FQGNSA. The CDR3 is made up of 15 amino acids. Here the CDR3 reads CASSKGRGEPYEQYF. In nucleotides, the CDR3 is TGTGCCAGCAGTAAAGGCAGGGGAGAACCCTACGAGCAGTACTTC.

J is TRBJ1-2 and V is TRBV12-3 or TRBV12-4; D is undetermined. This CDR3 has 13 amino acids. Trimming cost V 3 bases and J 4 bases, with 9 bases left between them. This CDR3 is CASSFGTLYGYTF. The CDR3 DNA follows: TGTGCCAGCAGTTTCGGTACCCTCTATGGCTACACCTTC.

This chain connects TRBV7-9 to TRBJ2-7; TRBD1 matches at 8 bases. This CDR3 region has 17 residues. The J segment lost 3 bases and the V segment lost 5 bases, leaving 15 bases of the junction unmatched. Germline lookup yields CDR1 SEHNR and CDR2 FQNEAQ (reference sequence). DNA for the CDR3: TGTGCCAGCAGCCCGTCAGGGGCATATGGGACAGGCTACGAGCAGTACTTC. Protein: CASSPSGAYGTGYEQYF.

The V gene is TRBV7-3, the J gene TRBJ1-6; 7 bases are shared with TRBD1. Germline CDR1 is SGHTA and CDR2 is FQGTGA. This CDR3 region has 15 residues. V shed 2 bases, J shed 5 bases, and the junction held 3 bases outside the gene matches. CDR3 sequence: CASSLSTGDNSPLHF. The CDR3 DNA sequence: TGTGCCAGCAGCTTATCTACAGGGGATAATTCACCCCTCCACTTT.

V and J are TRBV6-2 or TRBV6-3 and TRBJ1-1; D unclear. This CDR3 is 14 amino acids long. V was pared by 0 bases and J by 4 bases, with 9 bases between. Looked up from germline, CDR1 is MNHEY and CDR2 is SVGEGT. CDR3 in DNA: TGTGCCAGCAGTTACTCGACTACGGGCACTGAAGCTTTCTTT. Translated, it gives CASSYSTTGTEAFF.

V gene TRBV5-1 combines with J gene TRBJ1-1; no clear D. Germline-derived CDR1 and CDR2 are SGHRS and YFSETQ. The CDR3 loop spans 11 amino acids. The V gene lost 5 bases and the J gene lost 10 bases, with 12 bases spanning the gap. CDR3 residues: CASSTGDRAFF. The DNA of the CDR3 is TGCGCCAGCAGTACGGGAGATAGAGCTTTCTTT.